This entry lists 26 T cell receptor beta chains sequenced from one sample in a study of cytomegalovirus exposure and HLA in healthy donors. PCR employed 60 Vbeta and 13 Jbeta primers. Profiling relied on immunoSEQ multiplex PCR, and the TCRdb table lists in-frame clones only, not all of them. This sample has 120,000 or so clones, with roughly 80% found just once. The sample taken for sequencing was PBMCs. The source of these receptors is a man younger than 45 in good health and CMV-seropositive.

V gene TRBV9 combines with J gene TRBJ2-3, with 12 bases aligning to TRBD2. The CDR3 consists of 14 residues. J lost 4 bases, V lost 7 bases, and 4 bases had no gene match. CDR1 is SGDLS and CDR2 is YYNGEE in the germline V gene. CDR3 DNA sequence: TGTGCCAGCCCTTCTAGCGGGGGGGCAGATACGCAGTATTTT. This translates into CASPSSGGADTQYF. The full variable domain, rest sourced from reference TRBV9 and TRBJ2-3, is DSGVTQTPKHLITATGQRVTLRCSPRSGDLSVYWYQQSLDQGLQFLIQYYNGEERAKGNILERFSAQQFPDLHSELNLSSLELGDSALYFCASPSSGGADTQYFGPGTRLTVL.

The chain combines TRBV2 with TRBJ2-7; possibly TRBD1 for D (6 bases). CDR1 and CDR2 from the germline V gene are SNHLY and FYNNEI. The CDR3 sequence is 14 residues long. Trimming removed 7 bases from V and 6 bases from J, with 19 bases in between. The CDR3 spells CASTAEAGVLEQYF. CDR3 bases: TGTGCCAGCACCGCCGAGGCAGGGGTTCTCGAGCAGTACTTC.

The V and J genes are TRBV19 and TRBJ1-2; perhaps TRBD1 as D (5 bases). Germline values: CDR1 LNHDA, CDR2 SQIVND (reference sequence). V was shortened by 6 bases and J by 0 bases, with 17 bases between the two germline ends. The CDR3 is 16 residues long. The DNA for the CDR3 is TGTGCCAGTAGCCTTAAGGGGAACGGAGCTAACTATGGCTACACCTTC. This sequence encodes CASSLKGNGANYGYTF.

CDR3 amino acids: CASSPRRNAGELFF. The CDR3 DNA reads TGTGCCAGCAGCCCGCGTAGAAATGCCGGGGAGCTGTTTTTT. The rearrangement links TRBV7-3 to TRBJ2-2; D remains ambiguous. Deletions cut 5 bases from V and 6 bases from J, with 13 bases between. The germline CDR1 and CDR2 sequences are SGHTA and FQGTGA. This CDR3 has 14 amino acids.

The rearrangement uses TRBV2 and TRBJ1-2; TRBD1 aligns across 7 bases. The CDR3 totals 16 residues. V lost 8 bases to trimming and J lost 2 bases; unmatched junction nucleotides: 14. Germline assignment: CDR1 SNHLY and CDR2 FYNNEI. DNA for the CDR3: TGTGCCAGCCTCTACTCTACGACAGGGACAAACTATGGCTACACCTTC. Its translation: CASLYSTTGTNYGYTF.

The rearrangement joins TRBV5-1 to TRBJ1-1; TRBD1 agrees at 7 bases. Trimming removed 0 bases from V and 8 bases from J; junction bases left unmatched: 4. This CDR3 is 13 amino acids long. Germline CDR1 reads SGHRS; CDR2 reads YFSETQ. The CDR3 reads CASSLGTGPEAFF. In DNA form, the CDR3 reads TGCGCCAGCAGCTTGGGGACAGGTCCGGAAGCTTTCTTT.

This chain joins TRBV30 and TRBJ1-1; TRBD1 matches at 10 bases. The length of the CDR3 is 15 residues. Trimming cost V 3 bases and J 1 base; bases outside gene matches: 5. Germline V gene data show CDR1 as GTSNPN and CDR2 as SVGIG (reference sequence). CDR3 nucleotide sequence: TGTGCCTGGAGGACAGGGGGCCGGACGAACACTGAAGCTTTCTTT. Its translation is CAWRTGGRTNTEAFF.

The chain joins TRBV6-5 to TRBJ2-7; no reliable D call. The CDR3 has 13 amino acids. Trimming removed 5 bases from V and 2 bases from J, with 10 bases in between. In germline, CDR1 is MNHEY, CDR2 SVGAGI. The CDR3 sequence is CASSEHSTYEQYF. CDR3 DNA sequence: TGTGCCAGCAGTGAGCACAGCACCTACGAGCAGTACTTC.

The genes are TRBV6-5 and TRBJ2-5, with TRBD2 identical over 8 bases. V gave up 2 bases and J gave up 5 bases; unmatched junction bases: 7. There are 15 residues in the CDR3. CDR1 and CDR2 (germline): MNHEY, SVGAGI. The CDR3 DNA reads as TGTGCCAGCAGTTACGACCCTAGCGGGTGGGAGACCCAGTACTTC. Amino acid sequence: CASSYDPSGWETQYF.

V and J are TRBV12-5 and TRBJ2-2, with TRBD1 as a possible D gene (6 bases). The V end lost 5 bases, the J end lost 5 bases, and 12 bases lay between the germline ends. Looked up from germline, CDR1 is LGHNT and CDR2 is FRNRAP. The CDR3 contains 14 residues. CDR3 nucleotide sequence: TGTGCTAGTGGTCCCGGGCAGGGGACCGGGGAGCTGTTTTTT. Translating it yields CASGPGQGTGELFF.

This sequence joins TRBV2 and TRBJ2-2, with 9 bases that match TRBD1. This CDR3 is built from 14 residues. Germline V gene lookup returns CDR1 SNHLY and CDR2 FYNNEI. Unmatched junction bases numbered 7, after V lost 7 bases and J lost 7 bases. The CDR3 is CASKWDRADGELFF. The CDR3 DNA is TGTGCCAGCAAGTGGGACAGGGCCGACGGGGAGCTGTTTTTT.

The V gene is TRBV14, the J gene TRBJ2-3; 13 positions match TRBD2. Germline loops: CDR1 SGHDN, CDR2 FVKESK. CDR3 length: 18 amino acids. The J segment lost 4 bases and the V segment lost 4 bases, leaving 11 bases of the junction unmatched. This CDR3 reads CASSPPRLAGGRPDTQYF. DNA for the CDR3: TGTGCCAGCAGCCCCCCTAGACTAGCGGGGGGCCGCCCAGATACGCAGTATTTT.

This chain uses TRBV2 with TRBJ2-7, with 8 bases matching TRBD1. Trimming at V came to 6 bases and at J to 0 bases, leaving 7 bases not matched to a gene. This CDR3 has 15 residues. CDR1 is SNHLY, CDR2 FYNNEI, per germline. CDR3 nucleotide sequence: TGTGCCAGCAGCCCCGGGACAGGTGACTCCTACGAGCAGTACTTC. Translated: CASSPGTGDSYEQYF.

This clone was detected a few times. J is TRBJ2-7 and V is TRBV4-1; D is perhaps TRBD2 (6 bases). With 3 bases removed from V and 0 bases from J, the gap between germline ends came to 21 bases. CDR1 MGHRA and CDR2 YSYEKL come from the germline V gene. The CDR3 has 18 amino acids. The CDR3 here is CASSQADFLATSSYEQYF. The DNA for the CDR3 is TGCGCCAGCAGCCAGGCGGACTTCCTAGCGACTTCCTCCTACGAGCAGTACTTC.

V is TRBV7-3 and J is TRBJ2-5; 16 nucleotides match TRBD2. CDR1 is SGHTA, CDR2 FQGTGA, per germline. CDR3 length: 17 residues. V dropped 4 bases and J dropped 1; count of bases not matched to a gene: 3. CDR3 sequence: CASSSGLAGGTQETQYF. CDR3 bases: TGTGCCAGCAGCTCGGGACTAGCGGGGGGGACCCAAGAGACCCAGTACTTC.

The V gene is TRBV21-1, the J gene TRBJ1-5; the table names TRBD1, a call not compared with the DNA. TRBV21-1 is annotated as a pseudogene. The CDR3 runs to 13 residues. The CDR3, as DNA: TGTGCCAGCAGCCCACACAGCAATCAGCCCCAGCATTTT. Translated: CASSPHSNQPQHF.

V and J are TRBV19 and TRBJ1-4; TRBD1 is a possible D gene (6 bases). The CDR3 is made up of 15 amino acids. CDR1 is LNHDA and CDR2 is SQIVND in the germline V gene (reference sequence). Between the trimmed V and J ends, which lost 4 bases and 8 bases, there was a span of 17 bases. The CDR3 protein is CASSNLQGSTEKLFF. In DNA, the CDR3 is TGTGCCAGTAGTAACCTACAGGGAAGTACCGAAAAACTGTTTTTT.

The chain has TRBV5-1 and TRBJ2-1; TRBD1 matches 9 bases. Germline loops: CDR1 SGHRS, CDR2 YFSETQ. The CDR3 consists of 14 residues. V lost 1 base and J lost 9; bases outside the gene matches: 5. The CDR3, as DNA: TGCGCCAGCAGCTTGTCGGGACAGGGATCTGAGCAGTTCTTC. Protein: CASSLSGQGSEQFF.

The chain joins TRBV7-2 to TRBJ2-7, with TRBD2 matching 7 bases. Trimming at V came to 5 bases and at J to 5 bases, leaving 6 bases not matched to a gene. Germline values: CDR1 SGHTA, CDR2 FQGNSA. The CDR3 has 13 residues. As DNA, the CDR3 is TGTGCCAGCAGCCAGGGACTAAGGAACGAGCAGTACTTC. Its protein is CASSQGLRNEQYF.

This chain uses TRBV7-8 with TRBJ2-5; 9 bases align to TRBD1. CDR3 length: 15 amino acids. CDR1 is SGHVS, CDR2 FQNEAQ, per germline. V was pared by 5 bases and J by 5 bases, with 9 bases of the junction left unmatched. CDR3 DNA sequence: TGTGCCAGCAGCCCGTGGACAGGGGAGATGGAGACCCAGTACTTC. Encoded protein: CASSPWTGEMETQYF.

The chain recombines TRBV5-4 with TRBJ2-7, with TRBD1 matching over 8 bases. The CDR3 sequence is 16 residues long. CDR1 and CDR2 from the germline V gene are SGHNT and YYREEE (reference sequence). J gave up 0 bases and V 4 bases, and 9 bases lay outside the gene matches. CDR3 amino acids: CASSILRTGISYEQYF. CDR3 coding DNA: TGTGCCAGCAGCATACTAAGGACAGGGATCTCCTACGAGCAGTACTTC.

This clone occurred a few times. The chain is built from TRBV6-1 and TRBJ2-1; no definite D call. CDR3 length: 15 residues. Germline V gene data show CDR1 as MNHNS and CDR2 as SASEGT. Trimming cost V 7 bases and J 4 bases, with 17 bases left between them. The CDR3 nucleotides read TGTGCCAGCACCACCGGAGACGAAAGTTACAATGAGCAGTTCTTC. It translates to CASTTGDESYNEQFF.

This CDR3 is CASSKNQGRNYGYTF. The CDR3 DNA reads TGTGCCAGCAGCAAAAATCAGGGTCGAAACTATGGCTACACCTTC. The rearrangement joins TRBV6-5 to TRBJ1-2, with D possibly matching TRBD1 (5 bases). Germline CDR1 reads MNHEY; CDR2 reads SVGAGI. This CDR3 has 15 amino acids. Between the trimmed V and J ends, which lost 6 bases and 2 bases, there was a span of 16 bases.

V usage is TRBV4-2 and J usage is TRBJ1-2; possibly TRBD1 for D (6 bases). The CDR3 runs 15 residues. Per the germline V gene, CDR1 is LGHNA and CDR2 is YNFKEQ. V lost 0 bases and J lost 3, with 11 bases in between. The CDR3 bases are TGTGCCAGCAGCCAAGATTTCAGGGGTTACTATGGCTACACCTTC. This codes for CASSQDFRGYYGYTF.

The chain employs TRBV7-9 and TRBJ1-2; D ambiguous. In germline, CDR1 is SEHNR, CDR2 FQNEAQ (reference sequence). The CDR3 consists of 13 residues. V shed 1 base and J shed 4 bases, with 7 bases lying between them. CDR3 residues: CASSLVVGYGYTF. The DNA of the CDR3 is TGTGCCAGCAGCTTAGTGGTCGGCTATGGCTACACCTTC.

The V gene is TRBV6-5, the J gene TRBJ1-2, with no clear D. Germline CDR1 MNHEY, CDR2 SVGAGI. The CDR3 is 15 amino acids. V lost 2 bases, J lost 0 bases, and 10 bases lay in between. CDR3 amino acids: CASSYDINTNYGYTF. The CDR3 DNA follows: TGTGCCAGCAGTTACGACATAAACACTAACTATGGCTACACCTTC.